The next 9 T cell receptor beta chains were all read from a single sample in a study of beta chain features in type 1 diabetes (dated by TCRdb to 2016 to 2019). The full study reports these points: A moderate but significant shortening of TCRB CDR3 length was observed in type 1 diabetes patients in all four CD4+ subsets.

Their target antigens are unknown. Libraries were prepared through the immunoSEQ multiplex PCR assay. All of the isolated RNA was reverse transcribed with the High Capacity cDNA Reverse Transcription Kit, so expressed TCRB transcripts were sequenced. TCRdb's version of the immuneACCESS table is confined to in-frame rearrangements and falls short of the full clone set. An unresolved V gene accounts for under half of the shortfall where checked; the remainder is of unknown origin. The sample has roughly 220,000 clones on record, about a sixth of them singletons. About 0.08% of the sample rests with the top ten. Sequenced input: naive CD4+ T cells from blood. The label giving this sample's cell subset or site can be read as: true naive CD4+ T cells. The origin of the receptors is a man aged 25-45 years with type 1 diabetes.

With respect to this clone: Mismatch with germline at one junction end may stem from a read error. The CDR3 sequence is CASSLAGTGNTEAFF. DNA of the CDR3: TGTGCCAGCAGCCTAGCCGGGACGGGGAACACTGAAGCTTTCTTT. The genes are TRBV7-9 and TRBJ1-1, with D maybe TRBD1 (5 bases). The CDR3 is 15 amino acids. In germline, CDR1 is SEHNR, CDR2 FQNEAQ (reference sequence).

This chain links TRBV5-1 with TRBJ2-5; 8 bases are a match to TRBD1. Trimming at V came to 4 bases and at J to 3 bases, leaving 5 bases not matched to a gene. Germline V gene sequence: CDR1 SGHRS, CDR2 YFSETQ. The CDR3 has 14 residues. This chain's CDR3 is CASSRSTGEETQYF. The CDR3 DNA sequence: TGCGCCAGCAGCAGATCGACAGGGGAAGAGACCCAGTACTTC.

The sample holds a few counts of this clone. CDR3 loop: CASSELGDTQYF. Here the CDR3 DNA reads TGTGCCAGCAGTGAACTCGGAGATACGCAGTATTTT. The chain employs TRBV2 and TRBJ2-3; no definite D call. Germline V gene data show CDR1 as SNHLY and CDR2 as FYNNEI. This CDR3 spans 12 amino acids. V lost 2 bases and J 5 bases, leaving 5 bases between the germline ends.

This clone was seen at least ten times. The identical CDR3 is also encoded by other nucleotide sequences in the sample. The genes are TRBV18 and TRBJ2-5; D unresolved. The CDR3 consists of 11 residues. Trimming took off 1 base at V and 3 bases at J, with 0 bases between the two ends. Germline lookup yields CDR1 KGHSH and CDR2 LQKENI. The CDR3 loop is CASSPQETQYF. CDR3 bases: TGTGCCAGCTCACCACAAGAGACCCAGTACTTC.

This chain joins TRBV19 and TRBJ2-7, with a tentative D call TRBD1 (5 bases). From germline, CDR1 is LNHDA and CDR2 SQIVND (reference sequence). Trimming took off 10 bases at V and 1 base at J, with 11 bases between the two ends. The CDR3 covers 12 residues. CDR3 in amino acids: CATDTESYEQYF. The CDR3 nucleotides are TGTGCCACGGACACTGAGTCCTACGAGCAGTACTTC.

This clone was seen a handful of times. This chain connects TRBV29-1 to TRBJ2-7; 10 bases are shared with TRBD2. The CDR3 sequence is 14 residues long. The ends lost 5 bases at V and 0 bases at J; junction bases unmatched: 4. CDR1 and CDR2 (germline): SQVTM, ANQGSEA. CDR3 coding DNA: TGCAGCGTTCGAGCGGGAGGGATCTCCTACGAGCAGTACTTC. Its protein product is CSVRAGGISYEQYF.

The V call is TRBV15, the J call TRBJ2-5, with D possibly being TRBD1 or TRBD2 (5 bases each). The CDR3 loop spans 16 amino acids. Trimming removed 1 base from V and 5 bases from J, with 17 bases in between. The germline V gene encodes CDR1 LNHNV and CDR2 YYDKDF (reference sequence). Here the CDR3 reads CATSRASKGSGETQYF. CDR3 in DNA: TGTGCCACCAGCAGAGCGTCGAAGGGGTCGGGGGAGACCCAGTACTTC.

On this clone itself: Other DNA sequences in the same sample also yield this CDR3. This chain links TRBV25-1 with TRBJ2-1, with D unresolved. The CDR3 consists of 11 residues. The germline V gene encodes CDR1 MGHDK and CDR2 SYGVNS. V dropped 4 bases and J dropped 2 bases, with 0 bases sitting between them. The CDR3 sequence: CASSAYNEQFF. DNA of the CDR3: TGTGCCAGCAGTGCCTACAATGAGCAGTTCTTC.

This chain joins TRBV11-2 and TRBJ2-1, with 8 bases fitting TRBD2. Germline loops: CDR1 SGHAT, CDR2 FQNNGV. The CDR3 spans 15 residues. V lost 5 bases, J lost 1 base, and 4 bases stayed unmatched. CDR3 protein: CASSVERESYNEQFF. In DNA, the CDR3 is TGTGCCAGCAGCGTCGAGCGGGAGTCCTACAATGAGCAGTTCTTC.